These 3 T cell receptor beta chains share one sample of origin, sequenced in a study of blood T cell repertoires in COVID-19 (TCRdb year 2020). Libraries were made using the immunoSEQ multiplex PCR assay. TCRdb's version of the immuneACCESS table is confined to in-frame rearrangements and falls short of the full clone set. An unresolved V gene accounts for under half of the shortfall where checked; the remainder is of unknown origin. The sample has under 500,000 clones on record, around 89% of them singletons. The biggest ten clones account for roughly 4.3% of the sample. The material sequenced was peripheral blood. All receptors derive from a woman in her thirties with acute or convalescent COVID-19.

Here the CDR3 reads CASSSPYRVNSPLHF. CDR3 sequence (DNA): TGTGCCAGCAGCTCCCCGTACAGGGTTAATTCACCCCTCCACTTT. The rearrangement joins TRBV11-2 to TRBJ1-6; a weak D match, TRBD1 (6 bases). V lost 4 bases, J lost 6 bases, and 13 bases lay in between. CDR1 is SGHAT, CDR2 FQNNGV, per germline. The CDR3 covers 15 residues.

Details on this clone: Other DNA variants within this sample encode the same CDR3. The CDR3 coding sequence is TGTGCCAGCAGTTTAGTCGGCGGCACTGAAGCTTTCTTT. It yields the protein CASSLVGGTEAFF. The chain has TRBV27 and TRBJ1-1; D is undetermined. The length of the CDR3 is 13 residues. Germline V CDR1 and CDR2: MNHEY, SMNVEV (reference sequence). V lost 2 bases to trimming and J lost 4 bases, with 8 bases between them.

The chain carries TRBV3-1 (or the pseudogene TRBV3-2) and TRBJ2-3, with D perhaps matching TRBD1 (6 bases). CDR3 length equals 17 residues. Trimming removed 4 bases from V and 3 bases from J, with 20 bases in between. CDR1 is LGHDT, CDR2 YNNKEL, per germline (reference sequence). The CDR3 DNA reads as TGTGCCAGCAGCCCATCGCCAGGGGTGTTTTCGACAGATACGCAGTATTTT. It translates to CASSPSPGVFSTDTQYF.